Listed here is a single T cell receptor beta chain. Antigen: not known. Libraries of TRB cDNA were made by 5' RACE and carried UMIs. TCRdb reprocessed the 5' RACE reads, with one entry per CDR3 protein and no DNA. This sample contains fewer than 95,000 distinct CDR3 sequences. The entry originates in a study of CXCR3-negative and CXCR3-positive naive CD8 T cells. About the research overall: Each library held about 1.5 +/- 0.3 million TRB reads, 120 million to 150 million in total. Study conclusions and caveats: Naive CXCR3-positive cells had TRB CDR3s more hydrophobic than those of CXCR3-negative naive cells. Fresh PBMCs were used in most assays, and CXCR3 expression partially decreased after cryopreservation.

CDR1 is KGHSH, CDR2 LQKENI, per germline. The CDR3 loop spans 17 amino acids. The clonotype was recovered from a human donor in good health. Some clones in this sample may be carry-over from other donors' samples. The chain couples TRBV18 to TRBJ2-5; TCRdb returns TRBD1, unconfirmable since there is no DNA. Material: naive CXCR3- CD8+ T cells from blood. Subset described: CD45RO-CCR7+CD27+CD95- naive CD8+ T cells lacking CXCR3 (TNR3-). The CDR3: CASSPPPGWGQEETQYF.